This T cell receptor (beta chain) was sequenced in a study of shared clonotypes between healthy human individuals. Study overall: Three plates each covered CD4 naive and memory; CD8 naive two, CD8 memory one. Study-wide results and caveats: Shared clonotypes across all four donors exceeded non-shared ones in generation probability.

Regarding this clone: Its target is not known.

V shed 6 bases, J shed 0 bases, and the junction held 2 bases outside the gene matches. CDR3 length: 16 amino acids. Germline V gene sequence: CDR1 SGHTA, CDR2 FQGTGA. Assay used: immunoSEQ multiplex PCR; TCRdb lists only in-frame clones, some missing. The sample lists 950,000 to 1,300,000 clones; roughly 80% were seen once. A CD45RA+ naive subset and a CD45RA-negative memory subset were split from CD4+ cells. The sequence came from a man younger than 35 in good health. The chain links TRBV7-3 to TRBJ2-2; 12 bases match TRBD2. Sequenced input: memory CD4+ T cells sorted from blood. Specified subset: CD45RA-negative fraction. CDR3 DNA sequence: TGTGCCAGCAGTTGGACTAGCGGGGCGAACACCGGGGAGCTGTTTTTT. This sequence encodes CASSWTSGANTGELFF. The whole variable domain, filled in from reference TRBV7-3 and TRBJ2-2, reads GAGVSQTPSNKVTEKGKYVELRCDPISGHTALYWYRQSLGQGPEFLIYFQGTGAADDSGLPNDRFFAVRPEGSVSTLKIQRTERGDSAVYLCASSWTSGANTGELFFGEGSRLTVL.